These 22 T cell receptor beta chains share one sample of origin, sequenced in a study of blood T cell repertoires in COVID-19. TCRdb's table, derived via immunoSEQ multiplex PCR, lists solely in-frame clones and lacks some. The sample lists approximately 15,000 clones, 80% to 90% occurring once. Input material: peripheral blood. Receptor source: a human donor in a cohort sampled during active COVID-19.

J is TRBJ2-2 and V is TRBV7-3; 9 nucleotides align to TRBD1. This CDR3 is 17 amino acids long. V trimming: 5 bases; J trimming: 6 bases; junction bases outside the gene matches: 13. Germline CDR1 SGHTA, CDR2 FQGTGA. CDR3 in DNA: TGTGCCAGCAGCCTTGGGAGACAGGGGGGCGGTGCCGGGGAGCTGTTTTTT. Residues: CASSLGRQGGGAGELFF. The whole variable domain, filled in from reference TRBV7-3 and TRBJ2-2, reads GAGVSQTPSNKVTEKGKYVELRCDPISGHTALYWYRQSLGQGPEFLIYFQGTGAADDSGLPNDRFFAVRPEGSVSTLKIQRTERGDSAVYLCASSLGRQGGGAGELFFGEGSRLTVL.

The gene calls are TRBV10-2 and TRBJ1-6; D is unclear. CDR1 and CDR2 from the germline V gene are WSHSY and SAAADI. V lost 6 bases to trimming and J lost 5 bases, with 8 bases between them. The CDR3 has 13 amino acids. Here the CDR3 DNA reads TGCGCCAGCAGAACACGGGATAATTCACCCCTCCACTTT. As protein: CASRTRDNSPLHF.

The chain combines TRBV6-2 or TRBV6-3 with TRBJ2-2; 7 nucleotides agree with TRBD2. The germline gives CDR1 MNHEY, CDR2 SVGEGT. This CDR3 region has 14 residues. J gave up 7 bases and V 5 bases, and 7 bases lay outside the gene matches. CDR3 sequence reads: CASSNPGLIGELFF. In DNA, the CDR3 is TGTGCCAGCAGTAACCCGGGACTAATCGGGGAGCTGTTTTTT.

The table lists this clone with a count of one. CDR3 loop: CASSIGQPAYEQYF. The CDR3 DNA reads as TGTGCCAGTAGTATAGGACAGCCTGCCTACGAGCAGTACTTC. The chain is built from TRBV19 and TRBJ2-7, with D perhaps matching TRBD1 (5 bases). The CDR3 totals 14 residues. V was pared by 1 base and J by 2 bases, with 9 bases between. In germline, CDR1 is LNHDA, CDR2 SQIVND (reference sequence).

The chain combines TRBV10-3 with TRBJ1-6; D might be TRBD1 (6 bases). The germline gives CDR1 ENHRY, CDR2 SYGVKD. The V and J ends lost 2 bases and 8 bases respectively, with 13 bases between them. This CDR3 contains 15 residues. The CDR3 loop reads CAISEVGRQDSPLHF. In DNA, the CDR3 is TGTGCCATCAGTGAGGTCGGCAGACAGGATTCACCCCTCCACTTT.

The chain is built from TRBV7-9 and TRBJ2-1; 9 bases align to TRBD1. CDR3 length: 16 amino acids. The germline V gene has CDR1 SEHNR and CDR2 FQNEAQ (reference sequence). Unmatched junction bases numbered 16, after V lost 7 bases and J lost 9 bases. DNA of the CDR3: TGTGCCAGCACCTGGTCCTCGGACAGGGGTTATAGTGAGCAGTTCTTC. It codes for CASTWSSDRGYSEQFF.

V and J are TRBV3-1 (or the pseudogene TRBV3-2) and TRBJ1-2, with D possibly TRBD1 on 5 matching bases. The CDR3 length is 13 residues. V dropped 1 base and J dropped 4 bases, with 7 bases sitting between them. CDR1 is LGHDT, CDR2 YNNKEL, per germline (reference sequence). The CDR3 DNA reads as TGTGCCAGCAGCCAAGCAGGGTTCTATGGCTACACCTTC. Translating it yields CASSQAGFYGYTF.

The V call is TRBV27, the J call TRBJ2-7; TRBD1 aligns across 11 bases. V lost 0 bases to trimming and J lost 4 bases; unmatched junction nucleotides: 11. The V gene's germline CDR1 is MNHEY and CDR2 SMNVEV (reference sequence). This CDR3 is 18 amino acids long. This chain's CDR3 is CASSLSLWSGQGAYEQYF. CDR3 sequence (DNA): TGTGCCAGCAGTTTATCGCTGTGGAGTGGACAGGGGGCTTACGAGCAGTACTTC.

The chain uses TRBV29-1 and TRBJ2-7; D is unclear. With 4 bases removed from V and 2 bases from J, the gap between germline ends came to 9 bases. The CDR3 extends over 12 amino acids. Germline V lookup: CDR1 SQVTM, CDR2 ANQGSEA. CDR3 in DNA: TGCAGCGTTGCCTCCGTTGCCTACGAGCAGTACTTC. It codes for CSVASVAYEQYF.

The chain joins TRBV3-1 (or the pseudogene TRBV3-2) to TRBJ2-5; D possibly corresponds to TRBD2 (7 bases). The CDR3 sequence is 15 residues long. Per germline, CDR1 LGHDT and CDR2 YNNKEL (reference sequence). V shed 1 base and J shed 7 bases, with 16 bases lying between them. DNA for the CDR3: TGTGCCAGCAGCCAAGGGGCGGGGGTAGGGGGGACCCAGTACTTC. Its translation is CASSQGAGVGGTQYF.

The chain combines TRBV19 with TRBJ1-1; 7 nucleotides line up with TRBD1. Per the germline V gene, CDR1 is LNHDA and CDR2 is SQIVND (reference sequence). The V segment lost 2 bases and the J segment 0 bases; nucleotides outside the gene matches: 6. This CDR3 region has 16 residues. CDR3 residues: CASSIWGQTMNTEAFF. The CDR3 DNA follows: TGTGCCAGTAGTATATGGGGACAGACAATGAACACTGAAGCTTTCTTT.

The chain recombines TRBV27 with TRBJ1-6; tentative D call: TRBD1 (5 bases). Trimming left V 5 bases short and J 14 bases short, with 16 bases between. The CDR3 loop spans 13 amino acids. Germline V lookup: CDR1 MNHEY, CDR2 SMNVEV (reference sequence). CDR3 region: CASSTSIGETLHF. CDR3 DNA: TGTGCCAGCAGTACCTCTATAGGGGAAACCCTCCACTTT.

The chain links TRBV5-8 to TRBJ2-7; 9 bases align to TRBD1. Germline values: CDR1 SGHTS, CDR2 YDEGEE. CDR3 length: 14 amino acids. The trim removed 5 bases at V and 3 bases at J, leaving 6 bases unmatched. Here the CDR3 reads CASSQTGGGYEQYF. The CDR3 DNA sequence: TGTGCCAGCAGTCAGACAGGGGGGGGCTACGAGCAGTACTTC.

This chain joins TRBV6-6 and TRBJ1-1; D perhaps matches TRBD1 (5 bases). V was pared by 7 bases and J by 8 bases, with 14 bases between. The CDR3 runs to 12 residues. Germline CDR1 and CDR2: MNHNY and SVGAGI (reference sequence). CDR3 loop: CASNPAQGEAFF. The CDR3 nucleotides are TGTGCCAGCAACCCCGCCCAGGGCGAAGCTTTCTTT.

The CDR3 DNA sequence: TGTGCCTGGAGGCGAGCATTAGCGGGGGTCCAAGAGACCCAGTACTTC. Its protein is CAWRRALAGVQETQYF. The chain joins TRBV30 to TRBJ2-5; 9 bases are shared with TRBD2. After removal of 3 bases from V and 1 base from J, the junction contained 9 bases not matched to a gene. The length of the CDR3 is 16 residues. Per the germline V gene, CDR1 is GTSNPN and CDR2 is SVGIG (reference sequence).

The genes are TRBV18 and TRBJ1-2, with D tentatively TRBD1 (5 bases). Trimming took off 0 bases at V and 0 bases at J, with 11 bases between the two ends. This CDR3 has 16 amino acids. Looked up from germline, CDR1 is KGHSH and CDR2 is LQKENI. CDR3 sequence (DNA): TGTGCCAGCTCACCACCGGGAGGACAAGCTAACTATGGCTACACCTTC. Translating it yields CASSPPGGQANYGYTF.

The chain employs TRBV18 and TRBJ2-3; 9 bases align to TRBD2. Germline CDR1 and CDR2: KGHSH and LQKENI. V gave up 1 base and J gave up 4 bases; unmatched junction bases: 3. CDR3 length equals 15 residues. In nucleotides, the CDR3 is TGTGCCAGCTCACCACAACAGCGGGGGGCAGATACGCAGTATTTT. Translating gives CASSPQQRGADTQYF.

The J gene is TRBJ1-1, the V gene TRBV5-1; a weak D match, TRBD1 (5 bases). Germline assignment: CDR1 SGHRS and CDR2 YFSETQ. This CDR3 region has 14 residues. V gave up 0 bases and J gave up 3 bases, with 9 bases separating them. For the CDR3, the DNA is TGCGCCAGCAGCTTGGGCCAACAGGACACTGAAGCTTTCTTT. This codes for CASSLGQQDTEAFF.

The CDR3 spells CASSLRGYDKNIQYF. CDR3 nucleotide sequence: TGTGCCAGTTCCCTCAGGGGGTACGACAAAAACATTCAGTACTTC. This chain links TRBV19 with TRBJ2-4; 7 nucleotides line up with TRBD1. CDR3 length: 15 residues. V shed 8 bases, J shed 3 bases, and the junction held 10 bases outside the gene matches. Germline V gene lookup returns CDR1 LNHDA and CDR2 SQIVND (reference sequence).

The V and J genes are TRBV3-1 (or the pseudogene TRBV3-2) and TRBJ1-1; maybe TRBD1 (6 bases). Trimming removed 8 bases at V and 7 bases at J, with 11 bases between. Germline CDR1 LGHDT, CDR2 YNNKEL (reference sequence). This CDR3 spans 11 amino acids. The CDR3 is CASRGAVEAFF. The CDR3 coding sequence is TGTGCCAGCCGGGGGGCCGTTGAAGCTTTCTTT.

This clone was found once. The chain recombines TRBV5-1 with TRBJ2-5; no clear D. The CDR3 consists of 13 residues. Between the trimmed V and J ends, which lost 0 bases and 1 base, there was a span of 4 bases. Germline loops: CDR1 SGHRS, CDR2 YFSETQ. DNA for the CDR3: TGCGCCAGCAGCTTGGGTCTCCAAGAGACCCAGTACTTC. It specifies CASSLGLQETQYF. Drawing the rest from reference TRBV5-1 and TRBJ2-5, the complete variable domain is KAGVTQTPRYLIKTRGQQVTLSCSPISGHRSVSWYQQTPGQGLQFLFEYFSETQRNKGNFPGRFSGRQFSNSRSEMNVSTLELGDSALYLCASSLGLQETQYFGPGTRLLVL.

The chain couples TRBV2 to TRBJ2-3; 8 bases are shared with TRBD2. With 6 bases clipped from V and 3 bases from J, the junction kept 8 bases outside the gene matches. CDR1 and CDR2 from the germline V gene are SNHLY and FYNNEI. This CDR3 region has 15 residues. The CDR3 here is CASRRLSGGTDTQYF. DNA for the CDR3: TGTGCCAGCAGACGCCTAAGCGGGGGAACAGATACGCAGTATTTT.